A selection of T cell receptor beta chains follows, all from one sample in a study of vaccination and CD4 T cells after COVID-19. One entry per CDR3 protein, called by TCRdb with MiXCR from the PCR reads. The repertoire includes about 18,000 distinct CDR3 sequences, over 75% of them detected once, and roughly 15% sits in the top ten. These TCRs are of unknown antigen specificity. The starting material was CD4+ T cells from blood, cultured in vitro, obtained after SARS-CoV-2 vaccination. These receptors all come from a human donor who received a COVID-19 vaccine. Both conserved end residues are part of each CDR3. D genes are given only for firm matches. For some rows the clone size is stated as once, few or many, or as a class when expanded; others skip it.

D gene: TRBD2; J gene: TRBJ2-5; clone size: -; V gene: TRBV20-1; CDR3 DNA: TGCAGTGCTAGAGATCCCGTCGGGACTAGCGGGGGTGTGTACCAAGAGACCCAGTACTTC; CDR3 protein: CSARDPVGTSGGVYQETQYF
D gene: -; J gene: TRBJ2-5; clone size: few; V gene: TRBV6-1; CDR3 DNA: TGTGCCAGCAGTGAAATTCGGGGGCAACAAGAGACCCAGTACTTC; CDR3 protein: CASSEIRGQQETQYF
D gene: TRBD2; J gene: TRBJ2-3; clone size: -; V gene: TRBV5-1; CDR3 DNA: TGCGCCAGCAGGGAGGCGGGGGGGATTAGGACAGATACGCAGTATTTT; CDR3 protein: CASREAGGIRTDTQYF
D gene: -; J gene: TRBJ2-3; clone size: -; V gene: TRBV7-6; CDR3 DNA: TGTGCCAGCAGCACTGGAAGGGAACAGTTTGATACGCAGTATTTT; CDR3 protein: CASSTGREQFDTQYF
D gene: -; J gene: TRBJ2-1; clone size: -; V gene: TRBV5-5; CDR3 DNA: TGTGCCAGCAGCTTCGAAGGGGGCTCCTACAATGAGCAGTTCTTC; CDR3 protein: CASSFEGGSYNEQFF
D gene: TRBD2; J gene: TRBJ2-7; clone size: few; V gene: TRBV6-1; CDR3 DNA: TGTGCCAGCAGTGGTCAATGGGGGGGACCCATGGGGGGCTACGAGCAGTACTTC; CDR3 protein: CASSGQWGGPMGGYEQYF
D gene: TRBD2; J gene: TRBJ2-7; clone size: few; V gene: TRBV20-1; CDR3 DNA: TGCAGTGCTAGGCCTAGCGGGGGTCGTCCTAGGGAGCAGTACTTC; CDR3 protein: CSARPSGGRPREQYF
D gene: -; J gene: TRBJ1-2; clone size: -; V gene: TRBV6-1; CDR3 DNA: TGTGCCAGCAGTGATCCCCTCCACTATGGCTACACCTTC; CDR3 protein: CASSDPLHYGYTF
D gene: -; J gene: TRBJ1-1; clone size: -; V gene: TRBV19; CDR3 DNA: TGTGCCAGTAGTCTACAGGGTAACACTGAAGCTTTCTTT; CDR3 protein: CASSLQGNTEAFF
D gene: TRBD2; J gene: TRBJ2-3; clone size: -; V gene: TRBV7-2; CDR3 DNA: TGTGCCAGCAGCCCCGGGGGGGCAACAGATACGCAGTATTTT; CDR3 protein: CASSPGGATDTQYF
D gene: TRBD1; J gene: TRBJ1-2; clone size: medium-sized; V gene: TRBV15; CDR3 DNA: TGTGCCACCAGCAGGACAGGGGGCGATGGCTACACCTTC; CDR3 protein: CATSRTGGDGYTF
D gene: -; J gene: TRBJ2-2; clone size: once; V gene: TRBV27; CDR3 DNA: TGTGCCAGCAGTTTATCCTGGGGTAGCACCGGGGAGCTGTTTTTT; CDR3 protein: CASSLSWGSTGELFF
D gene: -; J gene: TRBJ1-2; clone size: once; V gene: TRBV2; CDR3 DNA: TGTGCCAGCAGCCTTTGGGGGGCCCTCTATGGCTACACCTTC; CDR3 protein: CASSLWGALYGYTF
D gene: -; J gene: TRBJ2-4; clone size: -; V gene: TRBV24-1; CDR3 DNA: TGTGCCACCAGTGAGGCAACAGGGTCCAAAAACATTCAGTACTTC; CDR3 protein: CATSEATGSKNIQYF
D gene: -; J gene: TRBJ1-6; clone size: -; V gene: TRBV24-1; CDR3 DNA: TGTGCCACCAGTGATGGCGGTCTGGATAATTCACCCCTCCACTTT; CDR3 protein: CATSDGGLDNSPLHF
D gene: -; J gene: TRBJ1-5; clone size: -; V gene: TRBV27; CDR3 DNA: TGTGCCAGCAGTTTCCTCGGACACAATAGCAATCAGCCCCAGCATTTT; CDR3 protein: CASSFLGHNSNQPQHF
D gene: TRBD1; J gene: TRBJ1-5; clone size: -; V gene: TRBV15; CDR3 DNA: TGTGCCACCAAAGCCAGGGGGGGAAGCAATCAGCCCCAGCATTTT; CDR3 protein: CATKARGGSNQPQHF
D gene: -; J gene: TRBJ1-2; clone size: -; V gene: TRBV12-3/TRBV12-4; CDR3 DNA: TGTGCCAGCAGTTGGGCGGGAGATGGCTACACCTTC; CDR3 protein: CASSWAGDGYTF